These T cell receptor beta chains were read from a single sample in a study of CD8 T cells in ankylosing spondylitis. TCRdb analysed the 5' RACE reads with MiXCR anew, one entry per CDR3 protein. Of more than 600,000 distinct CDR3 sequences listed, under 20% are singletons. The sample taken for sequencing was blood, either unsorted or a sorted T cell fraction (not recorded which). The receptors were gathered from a male donor with ankylosing spondylitis. The CDR3 runs from the conserved cysteine through the conserved F or W. D genes are given only for firm matches. A row's size may be missing; if present it is once, few, many or a size class.

>TRBV28|few|19|TRBD2|TRBJ2-1
TGTGCCAGCAGTCCCAAGGCTGCGACTAGCGGGAGGGCCTACAATGAGCAGTTCTTC
CASSPKAATSGRAYNEQFF
>TRBV24-1|NA|17|TRBD2|TRBJ2-3
TGTGCCACCAGTGAACTAGCGGGGAGACGGAACACAGATACGCAGTATTTT
CATSELAGRRNTDTQYF
>TRBV27|NA|13|NA|TRBJ1-5
TGTGCCAGCAGTGTATCAGGTCGGCAGCCCCAGCATTTT
CASSVSGRQPQHF
>TRBV29-1|few|12|NA|TRBJ2-1
TGCAGCGTTGTTGGCTCCTACAATGAGCAGTTCTTC
CSVVGSYNEQFF
>TRBV29-1|NA|13|TRBD2|TRBJ2-7
TGCAGCGTTGCCCCGGGACTAGACGCCGAGCAGTACTTC
CSVAPGLDAEQYF
>TRBV5-5|NA|14|NA|TRBJ1-4
TGTGCCAGCAGCTTGACCGTTACAGATGAAAAACTGTTTTTT
CASSLTVTDEKLFF
>TRBV6-5|few|15|NA|TRBJ1-6
TGTGCCAGCAGTTACTCACAAGAGGGTAATTCACCCCTCCACTTT
CASSYSQEGNSPLHF
>TRBV4-1|many|16|NA|TRBJ1-4
TGCGCCAGCAGCCAAGAACCAATTGGGGGCAGCGGAAAACTGTTTTTT
CASSQEPIGGSGKLFF
>TRBV6-5|NA|14|NA|TRBJ2-2
TGTGCCAGCAGTTACTCGCCGACTAGAGGGGAGCTGTTTTTT
CASSYSPTRGELFF
>TRBV7-7|NA|14|NA|TRBJ1-3
TGTGCCAGCAGCGTTAGGGACGGGGGAAACACCATATATTTT
CASSVRDGGNTIYF
>TRBV5-1|few|16|NA|TRBJ2-3
TGCGCCAGCAGCTTCACCCCGGGTCCCCCCACAGATACGCAGTATTTT
CASSFTPGPPTDTQYF
>TRBV25-1|NA|16|TRBD1|TRBJ2-1
TGTGCCAGCAGTGACCCAAAGGGACAGGTCAACAATGAGCAGTTCTTC
CASSDPKGQVNNEQFF
>TRBV28|NA|15|TRBD2|TRBJ2-3
TGTGCCAGCAGCCTGGCAGCGGGGTGGACAGATACGCAGTATTTT
CASSLAAGWTDTQYF
>TRBV27|NA|11|NA|TRBJ2-1
TGTGCCAGCAAAGGGGCACATGAGCAGTTCTTC
CASKGAHEQFF
>TRBV18|NA|13|NA|TRBJ1-2
TGTGCCAGCCGTCTTGGGGGGGACTATGGCTACACCTTC
CASRLGGDYGYTF
>TRBV20-1|NA|13|NA|TRBJ2-7
TGCAGTGCTAGAGACTCGCTCTCCTACGAGCAGTACTTC
CSARDSLSYEQYF
>TRBV12-3/TRBV12-4|many|11|NA|TRBJ2-2
TGTGCCAGCAGTTTACTCGGGGAGCTGTTTTTT
CASSLLGELFF
>TRBV4-1|NA|16|TRBD1|TRBJ1-6
TGCGCCAGCAGCCAAGTGGGGACAGCCGGGAATTCACCCCTCCACTTT
CASSQVGTAGNSPLHF
>TRBV5-1|few|16|NA|TRBJ2-1
TGCGCCAGCAGCTTGAAGGGCGAGACTAGGTACAATGAGCAGTTCTTC
CASSLKGETRYNEQFF
>TRBV5-1|NA|13|TRBD1|TRBJ1-4
TGCGCCAGCAAGGGACAGGGATACGAAAAACTGTTTTTT
CASKGQGYEKLFF
>TRBV5-4|once|16|NA|TRBJ1-2
TGTGCCAGCAGCGACGGGACAAGGAGGATAGAGGGAGGCTACACCTTC
CASSDGTRRIEGGYTF
>TRBV5-1|NA|16|TRBD2|TRBJ2-5
TGCGCCAGCAGCTACCCAGGGACTAGCTCGCAAGAGACCCAGTACTTC
CASSYPGTSSQETQYF
>TRBV7-6|few|18|TRBD1|TRBJ2-1
TGTGCCAGCAGCTTAACGTATCGGACAGGGGGCTCCTACAATGAGCAGTTCTTC
CASSLTYRTGGSYNEQFF
>TRBV12-3/TRBV12-4|NA|16|TRBD1|TRBJ2-3
TGTGCCAGCAGGCCACGTACAGGGGGCCCGGCAGATACGCAGTATTTT
CASRPRTGGPADTQYF
>TRBV30|few|13|NA|TRBJ1-1
TGTGCCTGGACGGCGGCCAAGGACACTGAAGCTTTCTTT
CAWTAAKDTEAFF
>TRBV30|NA|14|TRBD1|TRBJ2-7
TGTGCCTGGAGGGGGAGACAGGGAATCTACGAGCAGTACTTC
CAWRGRQGIYEQYF
>TRBV7-3|few|16|NA|TRBJ2-1
TGTGCCAGCAGCTATAATAGCGGTAGCTCCTACAATGAGCAGTTCTTC
CASSYNSGSSYNEQFF
>TRBV9|NA|16|TRBD1|TRBJ2-3
TGTGCCAGCAGCGTAGCCCCACAGGGGAGCACAGATACGCAGTATTTT
CASSVAPQGSTDTQYF
>TRBV28|few|15|TRBD1|TRBJ2-7
TGTGCCAGCAGTTCCACCGGGACAGGGTACTACGAGCAGTACTTC
CASSSTGTGYYEQYF
>TRBV12-3/TRBV12-4|NA|14|TRBD1|TRBJ1-1
TGTGCCAGCAGAGGACAGGGGTATAACACTGAAGCTTTCTTT
CASRGQGYNTEAFF